This TCR beta chain came from a study of blood T cell repertoires in COVID-19. Turning to the study itself: The United States, Italy and Spain supplied acute and convalescent COVID-19 samples. Sources were T cells, B-cell-depleted T cells, or PBMCs; the material itself was cDNA or gDNA.

In the study's own analysis: It was from reference gene primer amplification that nucleated cell counts were estimated. TCRdb's copy holds only in-frame clones and misses some; the assay was immunoSEQ multiplex PCR. V and J calls and clone size are copied from that table; D and trimming were computed from the DNA. Of 150,000 to 200,000 clones listed, 82% are singletons. The germline V gene encodes CDR1 MNHEY and CDR2 SVGAGI. Unmatched junction bases numbered 4, after V lost 0 bases and J lost 4 bases. This CDR3 has 16 amino acids. The sequenced sample consisted of peripheral blood. The genes are TRBV6-5 and TRBJ2-1, with TRBD1 matching over 9 bases. The sequence derives from a woman between 65 and 79 years old with acute or convalescent COVID-19. CDR3 DNA: TGTGCCAGCAGTTACTCCCCGGGACAGGGATACAATGAGCAGTTCTTC. As protein: CASSYSPGQGYNEQFF.